The table lists the clone carrying this T cell receptor (beta chain) with many counts. Antigen: not known. This record comes from a study of CD8 T cells in ankylosing spondylitis. Overall study results and limits: Characteristic of ankylosing spondylitis blood, it appeared, was a TCR beta motif comprising roughly eight highly homologous variants.

Germline V lookup: CDR1 MNHEY, CDR2 SMNVEV (reference sequence). The CDR3 loop spans 16 amino acids. Germline trimming cut 5 bases from V and 0 bases from J; bases unmatched to any gene: 9. Quantitative 5'-RACE was performed with molecular barcodes, and it yielded the TCR beta libraries. In TCRdb, the 5' RACE reads were re-called with MiXCR into one record per CDR3 protein. This sample yields a few hundred thousand distinct CDR3 sequences, of which 7.3% are seen a single time; approximately 15% belongs to the top ten. The origin of this receptor is a male donor with ankylosing spondylitis. V is TRBV27 and J is TRBJ1-1, with 7 bases matching TRBD1. Sequenced: blood, either unsorted or a sorted T cell fraction (not recorded which). This chain's CDR3 is CASSTRDRLMNTEAFF. CDR3 DNA: TGTGCCAGCAGTACCCGGGACAGATTAATGAACACTGAAGCTTTCTTT.